This T cell receptor (beta chain) stems from a study of blood T cell repertoires in COVID-19. Trimming cost V 3 bases and J 15 bases, with 9 bases left between them. The CDR3 spans 10 residues. Germline loops: CDR1 MRHNA, CDR2 SNTAGT. Libraries were prepared by immunoSEQ multiplex PCR; TCRdb keeps only in-frame clonotypes and omits some of them. The data hold about 400,000 clones, with 88% observed a single time. Sequencing was carried out using PBMCs or T cells enriched from blood (not recorded which). The origin of this receptor is a woman in her thirties with acute COVID-19. The rearrangement uses TRBV6-4 and TRBJ2-1; D not certain. CDR3: CASSEAGRFF. The CDR3 bases are TGTGCCAGCAGTGAGGCAGGTCGGTTCTTC.